The rows below give T cell receptor beta chains drawn from one sample of a study of T cells expressing NK-cell markers. No DNA is given; TCRdb re-called the 5' RACE reads and lists each CDR3 protein once. The sample totals 250,000 or so distinct CDR3 sequences. The sequenced material came from blood T cells: a sorted CD56 or NKG2C T cell subset, CD4+ or CD8+ T cells, or bulk PBMC T cells (not recorded which). The receptors here all came from a woman between 18 and 69 years old in good health. CDR3s include the opening cysteine and the closing phenylalanine or tryptophan.

>12|TRBV29-1|TRBJ2-7
CSVGPGLYEQYF
>15|TRBV20-1|TRBJ2-1
CSAPRGASLRNEQFF
>15|TRBV10-3|TRBJ2-1
CAISAPESSYNEQFF
>11|TRBV29-1|TRBJ1-3
CSGSSGNTIYF
>12|TRBV7-9|TRBJ1-1
CASSGRIREAFF
>14|TRBV7-9|TRBJ1-1
CASSSTGGRTEAFF
>14|TRBV28|TRBJ2-1
CASSLGLAGSPPFF
>13|TRBV29-1|TRBJ2-3
CSVELQLADTQYF
>14|TRBV29-1|TRBJ2-2
CSPRRGIDTGELFF
>14|TRBV20-1|TRBJ2-7
CSARWAGLSYEQYF
>14|TRBV4-2|TRBJ2-5
CASSLSAGEETQYF
>14|TRBV6-5|TRBJ2-2
CASSYSSSAGELFF
>15|TRBV20-1|TRBJ2-5
CSASVSGGYQETQYF
>15|TRBV4-3|TRBJ2-1
CASSQDGRQDNEQFF
>15|TRBV4-3|TRBJ1-5
CASSQDLRGGQPQHF
>15|TRBV12-3/TRBV12-4|TRBJ2-1
CASSFGLAVYNEQFF
>15|TRBV6-5|TRBJ2-7
CASSYGASASYEQYF
>14|TRBV10-3|TRBJ2-1
CAISVQGGYNEQFF
>13|TRBV5-4|TRBJ2-5
CASSLGYKETQYF
>18|TRBV11-2|TRBJ2-1
CASSSFGASGWARNEQFF
>11|TRBV5-4|TRBJ1-2
CASRGLGGYTF
>15|TRBV2|TRBJ2-2
CASSRQGARSGELFF
>15|TRBV20-1|TRBJ1-4
CSARDPSRKDEKLFF
>13|TRBV24-1|TRBJ2-3
CATSEHLTDTQYF
>15|TRBV18|TRBJ2-2
CASSRPEEGTGELFF
>14|TRBV7-2|TRBJ2-7
CASSSRGRGREQYF
>12|TRBV28|TRBJ2-7
CASEGINYEQYF
>15|TRBV29-1|TRBJ2-3
CSAKLLDIGTDTQYF
>13|TRBV9|TRBJ2-5
CASSVAFQETQYF
>17|TRBV7-2|TRBJ2-1
CASSEPGLAGGFHEQFF
>13|TRBV20-1|TRBJ2-7
CSAHLVTASEQYF
>16|TRBV6-5|TRBJ2-5
CASSYSRQGHKETQYF
>14|TRBV20-1|TRBJ2-4
CSARGKEDKNIQYF
>13|TRBV11-2|TRBJ2-2
CASSLAGGGELFF
>14|TRBV10-2|TRBJ1-1
CASSEGPGRTEAFF
>14|TRBV7-2|TRBJ2-5
CASSYPSRVETQYF
>15|TRBV5-1|TRBJ1-1
CASKTDLGWDTEAFF
>19|TRBV6-5|TRBJ2-6
CASSYHPDRGLSGANVLTF
>14|TRBV24-1|TRBJ2-2
CATSEGANTGELFF
>13|TRBV20-1|TRBJ2-5
CSAPGQGRETQYF
>14|TRBV28|TRBJ1-1
CASSPPGSGLEAFF
>15|TRBV6-2/TRBV6-3|TRBJ2-1
CASSYSGLAGAEQFF
>14|TRBV5-1|TRBJ2-1
CASSSTPGQNEQFF
>14|TRBV3-1|TRBJ2-2
CASRALRGTGELFF
>13|TRBV6-1|TRBJ1-1
CASSLGEGMRAFF
>13|TRBV3-1|TRBJ2-7
CASSQGVGHEQYF
>15|TRBV7-3|TRBJ2-2
CASSSPGPLPGELFF
>14|TRBV5-1|TRBJ2-7
CASSSRIGDYEQYF
>16|TRBV20-1|TRBJ2-1
CSAREVQGRTYNEQFF
>16|TRBV20-1|TRBJ2-1
CSASGERGSSYNEQFF
>15|TRBV28|TRBJ1-4
CASSFLGQGNEKLFF
>14|TRBV6-2/TRBV6-3|TRBJ2-3
CASKRTGSTDTQYF
>14|TRBV10-3|TRBJ2-3
CAISSGPHTDTQYF
>12|TRBV15|TRBJ1-2
CATSISRRGYTF
>14|TRBV20-1|TRBJ1-1
CSASLGQGQGEAFF
>14|TRBV27|TRBJ2-3
CASSPRRVTDTQYF
>14|TRBV12-3/TRBV12-4|TRBJ2-5
CASSPGTYPGTQYF
>16|TRBV5-1|TRBJ2-1
CASSLEAGTGSNEQFF
>13|TRBV25-1|TRBJ2-5
CASSVTGGETQYF